This T cell receptor beta chain was obtained from a study of Graves' ophthalmopathy and Graves' hyperthyroidism. Study-wide results and limits: Most clonotypes expanded in thyroid above 0.001 frequency were present in blood too. Cross-validated, the 13-signature model showed 87.88%/81.08% sensitivity/specificity, and 80%/75% in the test set.

V was clipped by 6 bases and J by 11 bases, with 20 bases between them. CDR3 length: 14 amino acids. CDR3 regions of TCR beta were amplified from RNA transcripts. First-round RT-PCR used HTBI primers; second-round multiplex PCR followed. TCRdb recomputed calls from the multiplex PCR reads with MiXCR, one row per CDR3 protein. The table lists more than 40,000 distinct CDR3 sequences, around 50% of them singletons. Remarks on this clonotype: What it recognizes is unknown.

Pregnant or lactating patients and those with other autoimmune diseases or uncontrolled infections were excluded. Orbital computed tomography, thyroid ultrasound, TRAb, serum thyroxine and clinical symptoms formed the basis of diagnosis. The sample comprised peripheral blood. This chain joins TRBV12-3 or TRBV12-4 and TRBJ1-5; D unresolved. The TCR was taken from an adult man with Graves' ophthalmopathy. Here the CDR3 DNA reads TGTGCCAGCAGGAACGGGAGGGCCTTGGAGACCCAGCATTTT. This sequence encodes CASRNGRALETQHF.